The rows below give T cell receptor beta chains drawn from one sample of a study of T cell repertoires in cytomegalovirus infection. Each CDR3 protein is one row after TCRdb ran MiXCR on the reads. Among roughly 130,000 distinct CDR3 sequences listed, approximately 8.8% were seen once. The source material was PBMCs. These receptor sequences come from a human donor in good health (CMV status not recorded). Some clones in this sample may be carry-over from other donors' samples. Each CDR3 is given without its conserved first and last residue. D genes are given only for firm matches.

length: 11
D: TRBD1
V: TRBV29-1
J: TRBJ2-1
CDR3: SVCSTGVNEQF

length: 12
D: TRBD1
V: TRBV12-3/TRBV12-4
J: TRBJ1-1
CDR3: ASRGTGGSTEAF

length: 10
D: -
V: TRBV7-9
J: TRBJ1-1
CDR3: ASSFLRTEAF

length: 17
D: TRBD2
V: TRBV6-2/TRBV6-3
J: TRBJ2-3
CDR3: ASSYSIQRGGTVGDTQY

length: 14
D: TRBD1
V: TRBV28
J: TRBJ1-5
CDR3: ASSLLTTGANQPQH

length: 11
D: -
V: TRBV7-9
J: TRBJ1-1
CDR3: ASRDDGGTEAF

length: 11
D: TRBD1
V: TRBV29-1
J: TRBJ2-1
CDR3: SVTPGQGYEQF

length: 11
D: -
V: TRBV5-1
J: TRBJ1-1
CDR3: TSSTVEGTEAF

length: 12
D: -
V: TRBV4-1
J: TRBJ2-7
CDR3: ASSQLSGSYEQY

length: 8
D: -
V: TRBV20-1
J: TRBJ1-5
CDR3: SVGGQPQH

length: 13
D: -
V: TRBV25-1
J: TRBJ1-5
CDR3: ASSESGGGNQPQH

length: 11
D: -
V: TRBV28
J: TRBJ1-1
CDR3: ASSFYPGTEAF

length: 11
D: TRBD1
V: TRBV28
J: TRBJ1-5
CDR3: AIGTVSNQPQH

length: 13
D: TRBD1
V: TRBV9
J: TRBJ2-2
CDR3: ASSVGQGATGELF

length: 13
D: -
V: TRBV15
J: TRBJ1-1
CDR3: ATSRDRGVDTEAF

length: 11
D: -
V: TRBV2
J: TRBJ1-1
CDR3: ASRPTVNTEAF

length: 13
D: -
V: TRBV20-1
J: TRBJ2-3
CDR3: SAGTGDSSTDTQY

length: 11
D: -
V: TRBV29-1
J: TRBJ2-1
CDR3: SVEARGGNEQF

length: 11
D: -
V: TRBV7-2
J: TRBJ1-1
CDR3: ASSLEILGPAF

length: 11
D: -
V: TRBV18
J: TRBJ1-1
CDR3: ASSPLRNTEAF

length: 13
D: -
V: TRBV7-2
J: TRBJ1-2
CDR3: ASSSSGTVNYGYT

length: 11
D: -
V: TRBV20-1
J: TRBJ1-5
CDR3: SAPRQAGQPQH

length: 13
D: TRBD2
V: TRBV9
J: TRBJ2-1
CDR3: ASSVEAGGIHEQF